This entry lists 30 T cell receptor beta chains sequenced from one sample in a study of vaccination and CD4 T cells after COVID-19. Sequencing of cultured CD4+ T cell DNA used the Oncomine TCR Beta short-read assay. TCRdb re-analysed the PCR reads in MiXCR, keeping a single row per CDR3 protein. The sample has some 6,800 distinct CDR3 sequences; about three quarters are singletons. These TCRs are of unknown antigen specificity. The treatment was: approximately 11-day PBMC culture with coronavirus spike peptide pools or control peptides (ViraFEST assay). Sequencing was performed on CD4+ T cells from blood, cultured in vitro. The receptors shown here come from a human donor who had recovered from COVID-19.

The chain uses TRBV6-1 and TRBJ2-7; TRBD2 aligns across 8 bases. Trimming at V came to 0 bases and at J to 2 bases, leaving 6 bases not matched to a gene. Germline V gene data show CDR1 as MNHNS and CDR2 as SASEGT. This CDR3 contains 16 residues. The CDR3 DNA follows: TGTGCCAGCAGTGAAGCGGTTACTAGCGGTCCCTACGAGCAGTACTTC. This encodes CASSEAVTSGPYEQYF.

J is TRBJ1-2 and V is TRBV20-1, with D possibly matching TRBD1 (6 bases). The CDR3 covers 13 residues. The germline gives CDR1 DFQATT, CDR2 SNEGSKA (reference sequence). The V and J ends lost 4 bases and 4 bases respectively, with 13 bases between them. The CDR3 is CSAKGTQPYGYTF. The DNA for the CDR3 is TGCAGTGCTAAGGGGACACAACCCTATGGCTACACCTTC.

This chain uses TRBV20-1 with TRBJ1-2; 9 bases are shared with TRBD1. Germline values: CDR1 DFQATT, CDR2 SNEGSKA (reference sequence). The V and J ends lost 5 bases and 0 bases, in that order; junction bases with no gene match: 13. The CDR3 totals 17 residues. This CDR3 reads CSAPGGTGFRSNYGYTF. CDR3 DNA: TGCAGTGCTCCGGGCGGGACAGGGTTCAGGTCTAACTATGGCTACACCTTC.

This chain connects TRBV19 to TRBJ1-1, with D perhaps TRBD1 (5 bases). In germline, CDR1 is LNHDA, CDR2 SQIVND (reference sequence). Trimming left V 6 bases short and J 4 bases short, with 12 bases between. This CDR3 has 13 residues. This CDR3 reads CASRFVGTTEAFF. As DNA, the CDR3 is TGTGCCAGTAGGTTTGTCGGGACCACTGAAGCTTTCTTT.

This chain joins TRBV20-1 and TRBJ2-1, with a weak D call TRBD2 (6 bases). The CDR3 has 14 residues. Germline V gives CDR1 DFQATT, CDR2 SNEGSKA (reference sequence). The V gene lost 2 bases and the J gene lost 10 bases, with 18 bases spanning the gap. The CDR3 region is CSARWGRGMKEQFF. The CDR3 DNA sequence: TGCAGTGCTAGATGGGGACGCGGGATGAAGGAGCAGTTCTTC.

This chain links TRBV10-1 with TRBJ2-4; no reliable D call. From germline, CDR1 is WNHNN and CDR2 SYGVQD (reference sequence). V gave up 3 bases and J gave up 7 bases, with 7 bases separating them. The CDR3 has 12 amino acids. The CDR3: CASSDFGNIQYF. The CDR3 nucleotides are TGCGCCAGCAGTGATTTTGGGAACATTCAGTACTTC.

The chain carries TRBV20-1 and TRBJ1-3; D not certain. Per germline, CDR1 DFQATT and CDR2 SNEGSKA (reference sequence). The CDR3 is 14 amino acids. Trimming took 3 bases from V and 4 from J, leaving 13 bases between them. The CDR3 bases are TGCAGTGCTAGGTCCGGCAGCCGGGGAAACACCATATATTTT. Translating gives CSARSGSRGNTIYF.

The rearrangement links TRBV12-3 or TRBV12-4 to TRBJ1-2, with 7 nucleotides matching TRBD1. With 4 bases clipped from V and 3 bases from J, the junction kept 2 bases outside the gene matches. The CDR3 consists of 13 residues. CDR3 in amino acids: CASSYDRDYGYTF. The CDR3 DNA is TGTGCCAGCAGTTACGACAGGGACTATGGCTACACCTTC.

The chain combines TRBV28 with TRBJ2-3; no clear D gene. Germline V gene data show CDR1 as MDHEN and CDR2 as SYDVKM. There are 15 residues in the CDR3. V shed 5 bases and J shed 2 bases, with 14 bases lying between them. Here the CDR3 reads CASSSPRRPTDTQYF. The CDR3 DNA is TGTGCCAGCAGTAGCCCGAGGCGGCCCACAGATACGCAGTATTTT.

The CDR3: CATSDPGQDYGYTF. In DNA form, the CDR3 reads TGTGCCACCAGTGATCCCGGACAGGACTATGGCTACACCTTC. V usage is TRBV24-1 and J usage is TRBJ1-2; 7 bases are a match to TRBD1. The CDR3 is 14 amino acids. J was trimmed by 3 bases and V by 3 bases; bases with no gene match: 3. The germline gives CDR1 KGHDR, CDR2 SFDVKD.

V is TRBV5-1 and J is TRBJ1-5; D gene unclear. Per the germline V gene, CDR1 is SGHRS and CDR2 is YFSETQ. The ends were cut back, 0 bases at V and 7 bases at J, with 8 bases in the middle. CDR3 length equals 13 residues. The CDR3 loop reads CASSLGAGQPQHF. CDR3 sequence (DNA): TGCGCCAGCAGCTTGGGGGCGGGACAGCCCCAGCATTTT.

The J gene is TRBJ2-7, the V gene TRBV7-2; 15 nucleotides align to TRBD2. Looked up from germline, CDR1 is SGHTA and CDR2 is FQGNSA. J lost 7 bases, V lost 6 bases, and 10 bases had no gene match. The CDR3 is made up of 16 amino acids. CDR3 in DNA: TGTGCCAGCAGTTATCAGGGACTAGCGGGAGGAAGTGAGCAGTACTTC. Amino acids: CASSYQGLAGGSEQYF.

Notes on this clonotype: The junction does not match germline at one end; this may be a read error. The gene calls are TRBV7-7 and TRBJ1-5; no reliable D call. CDR3 length: 11 amino acids. CDR1 SSHAT and CDR2 FNYEAQ come from the germline V gene (reference sequence). The CDR3 nucleotides are TGTGCTAGCAGCTGGTGTCAGCCCCAGCATTTT. Its protein product is CASSWCQPQHF.

CDR3: CASSPKGGETQYF. The CDR3 region has the DNA TGTGCCAGCAGCCCCAAGGGAGGCGAGACCCAGTACTTC. V gene TRBV5-3 combines with J gene TRBJ2-5, with a tentative D call TRBD2 (6 bases). TRBV5-3 is sorted into the ORF group, with uncertain function. V dropped 8 bases and J dropped 5 bases, with 16 bases sitting between them. CDR3 length equals 13 residues.

The chain joins TRBV19 to TRBJ2-5, with 12 bases matching TRBD1. The CDR3 spans 15 residues. Germline values: CDR1 LNHDA, CDR2 SQIVND (reference sequence). With V trimmed by 2 bases and J by 9 bases, 7 bases remained unmatched. For the CDR3, the DNA is TGTGCCAGTAGTATACCCGGGACAGGGGGCGATCCCCAGTACTTC. This codes for CASSIPGTGGDPQYF.

The chain uses TRBV20-1 and TRBJ2-7; D call uncertain. V was pared by 1 base and J by 2 bases, with 6 bases between. This CDR3 has 12 residues. The germline gives CDR1 DFQATT, CDR2 SNEGSKA (reference sequence). The CDR3 region is CSARVSPYEQYF. The CDR3 DNA sequence: TGCAGTGCTAGAGTTTCGCCCTACGAGCAGTACTTC.

This chain uses TRBV2 with TRBJ1-3; D ambiguous. The germline V and J ends were trimmed by 7 bases and 0 bases, with 7 bases remaining between them. This CDR3 has 13 amino acids. Germline CDR1 reads SNHLY; CDR2 reads FYNNEI. The CDR3 reads CASKVLSGNTIYF. CDR3 coding DNA: TGTGCCAGCAAGGTCCTCTCTGGAAACACCATATATTTT.

This chain joins TRBV20-1 and TRBJ1-1; 7 bases match TRBD1. Trimming removed 6 bases from V and 8 bases from J; junction bases left unmatched: 9. This CDR3 is built from 12 residues. In germline, CDR1 is DFQATT, CDR2 SNEGSKA (reference sequence). CDR3 DNA: TGCAGTGCCAAAGCAGGGGGTTCGGAAGCTTTCTTT. Encoded protein: CSAKAGGSEAFF.

The CDR3 DNA is TGTGCCAGCAGCCCCGAACGCGGGGGACGCTACGAGCAGTACTTC. Amino acids: CASSPERGGRYEQYF. The chain joins TRBV11-2 to TRBJ2-7; 7 bases map to TRBD2. The CDR3 spans 15 residues. V shed 5 bases, J shed 3 bases, and the junction held 10 bases outside the gene matches. Germline CDR1 SGHAT, CDR2 FQNNGV.

This chain joins TRBV2 and TRBJ1-2; no definite D call. The CDR3 length is 12 residues. The V gene lost 7 bases and the J gene lost 9 bases, with 15 bases spanning the gap. The germline CDR1 and CDR2 sequences are SNHLY and FYNNEI. The CDR3 DNA sequence: TGTGCCAGCACTTGGGCGAGGGAAAGCTACACCTTC. The encoded protein is CASTWARESYTF. The whole variable domain, remainder taken from reference TRBV2 and TRBJ1-2, is EPEVTQTPSHQVTQMGQEVILRCVPISNHLYFYWYRQILGQKVEFLVSFYNNEISEKSEIFDDQFSVERPDGSNFTLKIRSTKLEDSAMYFCASTWARESYTFGSGTRLTVV.

The CDR3 is CASSTVPMNTEAFF. CDR3 nucleotides: TGTGCCAGCAGTACTGTCCCCATGAACACTGAAGCTTTCTTT. The V and J genes are TRBV7-3 and TRBJ1-1; D is ambiguous. Germline V lookup: CDR1 SGHTA, CDR2 FQGTGA. This CDR3 is 14 amino acids long. V was shortened by 6 bases and J by 0 bases, with 11 bases between the two germline ends.

The chain uses TRBV28 and TRBJ2-7; D is possibly TRBD2 (5 bases). Trimming stripped 10 bases from V and 3 bases from J, with 13 bases between. The CDR3 covers 12 residues. The germline CDR1 and CDR2 sequences are MDHEN and SYDVKM. CDR3: CATKLVGYEQYF. CDR3 coding DNA: TGTGCCACAAAACTAGTGGGCTACGAGCAGTACTTC.

This clonotype has more than one count but fewer than ten. The chain combines TRBV20-1 with TRBJ2-5, with 7 positions matching TRBD2. Germline CDR1 is DFQATT and CDR2 is SNEGSKA (reference sequence). The junction had 19 bases not matched to a gene; V was cut back by 1 base and J by 2 bases. The CDR3 is 19 amino acids. CDR3 coding DNA: TGCAGTGCTAGAGTACTGAGTCACGGGGGGTTTCGTGGGCAAGAGACCCAGTACTTC. As protein: CSARVLSHGGFRGQETQYF.

The CDR3 region has the DNA TGTGCCAGCAGCTTAGAACGTTCTTCGACCGGGGAGCTGTTTTTT. Its translation: CASSLERSSTGELFF. J is TRBJ2-2 and V is TRBV7-9; D ambiguous. Trimming took 1 base from V and 5 from J, leaving 11 bases between them. This CDR3 is built from 15 residues. CDR1 is SEHNR and CDR2 is FQNEAQ in the germline V gene (reference sequence).

CDR3 sequence reads: CASSEGMVGVGTDTQYF. The CDR3 DNA is TGTGCCAGCAGTGAAGGCATGGTAGGCGTCGGAACAGATACGCAGTATTTT. This chain connects TRBV6-1 to TRBJ2-3; D gene ambiguous. Germline lookup yields CDR1 MNHNS and CDR2 SASEGT. This CDR3 region has 17 residues. Trimming pared 1 base from V and 3 bases from J, leaving 17 bases between.

The chain recombines TRBV14 with TRBJ2-5; 7 bases line up with TRBD1. In germline, CDR1 is SGHDN, CDR2 FVKESK. The CDR3 loop spans 13 amino acids. The V and J ends lost 6 bases and 2 bases, in that order; junction bases with no gene match: 3. Here the CDR3 reads CASRRQGQETQYF. The CDR3 coding sequence is TGTGCCAGCAGAAGACAGGGTCAAGAGACCCAGTACTTC.

The chain has TRBV24-1 and TRBJ1-5; 9 bases agree with TRBD1. Germline lookup yields CDR1 KGHDR and CDR2 SFDVKD. CDR3 length: 16 amino acids. J was trimmed by 1 base and V by 6 bases; bases with no gene match: 6. The CDR3 DNA sequence: TGTGCCACCAGTCCCGGGACAGGGTTGAGCAATCAGCCCCAGCATTTT. Amino acid sequence: CATSPGTGLSNQPQHF.

The chain employs TRBV7-2 and TRBJ2-2; the match to TRBD2 covers 13 bases. Trimming cost V 1 base and J 1 base; bases outside gene matches: 0. CDR3 length: 17 residues. Germline CDR1 reads SGHTA; CDR2 reads FQGNSA. The CDR3 DNA sequence: TGTGCCAGCAGCTTAGGACTAGCGGGAGGGAACACCGGGGAGCTGTTTTTT. Amino acids: CASSLGLAGGNTGELFF.

The gene calls are TRBV20-1 and TRBJ2-7, with TRBD1 matching 7 bases. The V gene end was trimmed by 6 bases and the J gene end by 2 bases; junction bases not matched to a gene: 7. Germline assignment: CDR1 DFQATT and CDR2 SNEGSKA (reference sequence). This CDR3 is built from 13 residues. The CDR3 loop is CSAPDREPYEQYF. CDR3 DNA sequence: TGCAGTGCCCCTGACAGGGAACCCTACGAGCAGTACTTC.

J is TRBJ1-5 and V is TRBV7-2; D ambiguous. Germline V lookup: CDR1 SGHTA, CDR2 FQGNSA. Trimming took off 3 bases at V and 4 bases at J, with 4 bases between the two ends. The length of the CDR3 is 12 residues. The CDR3 reads CASSLQNQPQHF. DNA of the CDR3: TGTGCCAGCAGCTTGCAAAATCAGCCCCAGCATTTT. Based on the CDR3 plus reference TRBV7-2 and TRBJ1-5, the full variable domain is GAGVSQSPSNKVTEKGKDVELRCDPISGHTALYWYRQSLGQGLEFLIYFQGNSAPDKSGLPSDRFSAERTGGSVSTLTIQRTQQEDSAVYLCASSLQNQPQHFGDGTRLSIL.